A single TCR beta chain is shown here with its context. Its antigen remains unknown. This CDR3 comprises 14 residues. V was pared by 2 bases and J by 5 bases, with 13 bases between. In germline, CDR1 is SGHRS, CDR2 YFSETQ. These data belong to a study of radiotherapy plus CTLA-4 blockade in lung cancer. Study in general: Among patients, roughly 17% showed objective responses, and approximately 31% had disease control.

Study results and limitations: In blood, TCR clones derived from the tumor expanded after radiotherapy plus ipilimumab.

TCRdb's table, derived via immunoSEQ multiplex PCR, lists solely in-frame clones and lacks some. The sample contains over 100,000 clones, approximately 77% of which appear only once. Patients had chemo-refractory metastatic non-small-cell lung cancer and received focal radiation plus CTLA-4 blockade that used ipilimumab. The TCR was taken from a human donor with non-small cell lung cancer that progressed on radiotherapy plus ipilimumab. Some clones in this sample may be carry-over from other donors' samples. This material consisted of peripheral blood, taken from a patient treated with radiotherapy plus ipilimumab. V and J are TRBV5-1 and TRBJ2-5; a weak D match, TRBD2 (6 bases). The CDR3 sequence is CASSFSGVGETQYF. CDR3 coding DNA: TGCGCCAGCAGCTTTTCGGGGGTAGGCGAGACCCAGTACTTC.